What follows are 16 T cell receptor beta chains derived from one specimen sequenced in a study of T cell responses to AZD1222 COVID-19 vaccine. The repertoire was sequenced with immunoSEQ multiplex PCR; TCRdb's copy has only in-frame clones and lacks some. The profile shows approximately 130,000 clones, 85% to 95% of them singletons. The sequenced sample was peripheral blood, obtained on day 0 of AZD1222 vaccination. These receptors all stem from an adult in good health.

This clone was picked up a small number of times. The chain combines TRBV7-9 with TRBJ1-5; 7 positions match TRBD1. The CDR3 spans 15 residues. The J segment lost 1 base and the V segment lost 1 base, leaving 1 base of the junction unmatched. Germline loops: CDR1 SEHNR, CDR2 FQNEAQ (reference sequence). The CDR3 region is CASSLGQGSNQPQHF. The CDR3 DNA sequence: TGTGCCAGCAGCTTAGGACAGGGAAGCAATCAGCCCCAGCATTTT.

This clone was counted a few times. The rearrangement uses TRBV12-3 or TRBV12-4 and TRBJ1-6; a possible D gene is TRBD1 (5 bases). Deletions cut 7 bases from V and 8 bases from J, with 12 bases between. The CDR3 consists of 13 residues. The CDR3 DNA reads TGTGCCAGCAAGGGACGGTGGGATTCACCCCTCCACTTT. Translated, it gives CASKGRWDSPLHF.

This clone appeared a single time. V usage is TRBV6-5 and J usage is TRBJ1-1, with 7 bases fitting TRBD1. The germline CDR1 and CDR2 sequences are MNHEY and SVGAGI. The CDR3 has 15 amino acids. J gave up 2 bases and V 6 bases, and 9 bases lay outside the gene matches. CDR3 DNA: TGTGCCAGCAGAACGCAGGGGGGTCTAAACACTGAAGCTTTCTTT. Protein: CASRTQGGLNTEAFF.

The chain joins TRBV5-1 to TRBJ1-1; D is unresolved. CDR1 and CDR2 (germline): SGHRS, YFSETQ. The CDR3 has 16 amino acids. V was clipped by 9 bases and J by 0 bases, with 21 bases between them. CDR3 DNA sequence: TGCGCCACCCAAGCGGTCCCCGGTACGATGAACACTGAAGCTTTCTTT. It translates to CATQAVPGTMNTEAFF.

The V gene is TRBV27, the J gene TRBJ1-6; D is unclear. Trimming took 7 bases from V and 0 from J, leaving 13 bases between them. The CDR3 runs to 16 residues. Looked up from germline, CDR1 is MNHEY and CDR2 is SMNVEV (reference sequence). This CDR3 is CASTTLRGSYNSPLHF. The CDR3 region has the DNA TGTGCCAGCACTACCCTGCGGGGCTCCTATAATTCACCCCTCCACTTT.

This chain joins TRBV4-1 and TRBJ1-1; TRBD1 agrees at 9 bases. V gave up 1 base and J gave up 0 bases; unmatched junction bases: 0. CDR1 and CDR2 from the germline V gene are MGHRA and YSYEKL. This CDR3 contains 15 residues. CDR3 loop: CASSQGDRVNTEAFF. CDR3 coding DNA: TGCGCCAGCAGCCAAGGGGACAGGGTGAACACTGAAGCTTTCTTT.

This chain uses TRBV19 with TRBJ1-1; D gene uncertain. V shed 5 bases and J shed 5 bases, with 15 bases lying between them. The CDR3 runs to 14 residues. Germline V gives CDR1 LNHDA, CDR2 SQIVND (reference sequence). The CDR3 protein is CASSSRTPGTEAFF. The CDR3 DNA reads TGTGCCAGTAGTTCTCGGACCCCCGGAACTGAAGCTTTCTTT.

V is TRBV29-1 and J is TRBJ2-5; a possible D gene is TRBD2 (6 bases). Trimming removed 7 bases from V and 5 bases from J, with 14 bases in between. Germline V lookup: CDR1 SQVTM, CDR2 ANQGSEA. There are 12 residues in the CDR3. CDR3 in DNA: TGCAGCGACCGCGGAGGGGCGGAGACCCAGTACTTC. It translates to CSDRGGAETQYF.

The chain has TRBV7-9 and TRBJ1-1; TRBD1 is a possible D gene (6 bases). The germline V gene encodes CDR1 SEHNR and CDR2 FQNEAQ (reference sequence). The germline V and J ends were trimmed by 3 bases and 0 bases, with 8 bases remaining between them. CDR3 length: 14 residues. The chain's CDR3 is CASSFGQMNTEAFF. CDR3 nucleotide sequence: TGTGCCAGCAGCTTCGGACAGATGAACACTGAAGCTTTCTTT.

The chain has TRBV5-4 and TRBJ1-3; TRBD1 is a possible D gene (6 bases). Germline V CDR1 and CDR2: SGHNT, YYREEE (reference sequence). With 4 bases removed from V and 4 bases from J, the gap between germline ends came to 9 bases. The length of the CDR3 is 13 residues. CDR3 region: CASSRDTGNTIYF. In DNA, the CDR3 is TGTGCCAGCAGCCGGGACACCGGAAACACCATATATTTT. Variable domain in full (rest from reference TRBV5-4 and TRBJ1-3): ETGVTQSPTHLIKTRGQQVTLRCSSQSGHNTVSWYQQALGQGPQFIFQYYREEENGRGNFPPRFSGLQFPNYSSELNVNALELDDSALYLCASSRDTGNTIYFGEGSWLTVV.

This clone has a single count. The J gene is TRBJ1-3, the V gene TRBV2, with D uncertain. The CDR3 runs to 11 residues. Germline V gene data show CDR1 as SNHLY and CDR2 as FYNNEI. The V end was cut by 8 bases, the J end by 2 bases, with 4 bases between. CDR3 in amino acids: CASSTGNTIYF. The CDR3 DNA is TGTGCCAGCTCGACTGGAAACACCATATATTTT.

The chain uses TRBV7-6 and TRBJ2-7; 8 bases match TRBD2. The CDR3 has 15 amino acids. V shed 8 bases, J shed 2 bases, and the junction held 11 bases outside the gene matches. The V gene's germline CDR1 is SGHVS and CDR2 FNYEAQ. CDR3 protein: CASAIGRGGPYEQYF. The CDR3 bases are TGTGCCAGCGCAATTGGACGGGGGGGTCCCTACGAGCAGTACTTC.

The gene calls are TRBV27 and TRBJ2-1; no definite D call. Trimming took 2 bases from V and 1 from J, leaving 12 bases between them. CDR1 MNHEY and CDR2 SMNVEV come from the germline V gene (reference sequence). The CDR3 totals 16 residues. The CDR3 sequence: CASSLRVPGSYNEQFF. Here the CDR3 DNA reads TGTGCCAGCAGTTTAAGGGTGCCTGGTTCCTACAATGAGCAGTTCTTC.

This chain connects TRBV5-5 to TRBJ1-1; D might be TRBD1 (6 bases). CDR3 size: 14 residues. In germline, CDR1 is SGHKS, CDR2 YYEKEE (reference sequence). The V end was cut by 4 bases, the J end by 3 bases, with 13 bases between. The CDR3 coding sequence is TGTGCCAGCAGCGTTGTCGGGGGCGACACTGAAGCTTTCTTT. This translates into CASSVVGGDTEAFF. The whole variable domain, filled in from reference TRBV5-5 and TRBJ1-1, reads DAGVTQSPTHLIKTRGQQVTLRCSPISGHKSVSWYQQVLGQGPQFIFQYYEKEERGRGNFPDRFSARQFPNYSSELNVNALLLGDSALYLCASSVVGGDTEAFFGQGTRLTVV.

This clone was seen only a few times. This chain uses TRBV7-9 with TRBJ2-7; possible D gene TRBD1, 7 bases. Germline loops: CDR1 SEHNR, CDR2 FQNEAQ (reference sequence). The V end was cut by 1 base, the J end by 7 bases, with 14 bases between. The CDR3 consists of 14 residues. In DNA form, the CDR3 reads TGTGCCAGCAGCTTAGTGGAGGGGGCGAGTGAGCAGTACTTC. Its translation: CASSLVEGASEQYF.

CDR3 DNA: TGTGCCAGTAGTATGTCAGGTACACGCTATGGCTACACCTTC. Translation gives CASSMSGTRYGYTF. The chain links TRBV19 to TRBJ1-2; the D is unclear. CDR1 LNHDA and CDR2 SQIVND come from the germline V gene (reference sequence). V was shortened by 3 bases and J by 4 bases, with 12 bases between the two germline ends. The CDR3 spans 14 residues.